One and the same sample provided the 13 T cell receptor beta chains below, sequenced in a study of blood T cell repertoires in COVID-19 (dated by TCRdb to 2018 to 2021). Preparation of the library involved the immunoSEQ multiplex PCR assay. Entries here come from immuneACCESS through TCRdb and include only in-frame sequences with V and J called. Some clones fail to appear in such tables; in the studies checked, an unresolved V gene covers under half of the shortfall, and the cause of the remainder is unknown. The sample has some 120,000 clones on record, approximately 87% of them singletons. The ten largest clonotypes hold around 2% of the sample. Sequencing was done on a sample of peripheral blood. The receptor source for this set is a man aged 25-45 years with acute or convalescent COVID-19.

The rearrangement joins TRBV27 to TRBJ1-3; no firm D call. This CDR3 comprises 14 residues. V lost 5 bases and J 1 base, leaving 9 bases between the germline ends. Per germline, CDR1 MNHEY and CDR2 SMNVEV (reference sequence). The CDR3 sequence is CASSAFSSGNTIYF. DNA of the CDR3: TGTGCCAGCAGTGCCTTTAGTTCTGGAAACACCATATATTTT.

The CDR3 protein is CAISESGASTDTQYF. CDR3 bases: TGTGCCATCAGTGAGAGCGGGGCCTCCACAGATACGCAGTATTTT. This sequence joins TRBV10-3 and TRBJ2-3; 7 nucleotides align to TRBD2. Germline CDR1 ENHRY, CDR2 SYGVKD. The CDR3 spans 15 residues. J gave up 2 bases and V 2 bases, and 4 bases lay outside the gene matches.

The chain is built from TRBV5-6 and TRBJ1-1; 7 bases line up with TRBD1. Germline V CDR1 and CDR2: SGHDT, YYEEEE. This CDR3 has 16 residues. V trimming: 3 bases; J trimming: 0 bases; junction bases outside the gene matches: 8. The DNA for the CDR3 is TGTGCCAGCAGCTGGGGGACAGTACCCGTGAACACTGAAGCTTTCTTT. It specifies CASSWGTVPVNTEAFF. Drawing the rest from reference TRBV5-6 and TRBJ1-1, the complete variable domain is DAGVTQSPTHLIKTRGQQVTLRCSPKSGHDTVSWYQQALGQGPQFIFQYYEEEERQRGNFPDRFSGHQFPNYSSELNVNALLLGDSALYLCASSWGTVPVNTEAFFGQGTRLTVV.

V is TRBV19 and J is TRBJ1-5, with 8 bases that match TRBD1. CDR3 length equals 15 residues. Germline trimming cut 8 bases from V and 1 base from J; bases unmatched to any gene: 7. Germline CDR1 reads LNHDA; CDR2 reads SQIVND (reference sequence). This chain's CDR3 is CASSQTGASNQPQHF. The CDR3, as DNA: TGTGCCAGTTCCCAGACAGGGGCGAGCAATCAGCCCCAGCATTTT. Combining the CDR3 with reference TRBV19 and TRBJ1-5 gives the whole variable domain DGGITQSPKYLFRKEGQNVTLSCEQNLNHDAMYWYRQDPGQGLRLIYYSQIVNDFQKGDIAEGYSVSREKKESFPLTVTSAQKNPTAFYLCASSQTGASNQPQHFGDGTRLSIL.

This clone was observed a few times. The J gene is TRBJ2-3, the V gene TRBV29-1; TRBD2 might be the D (7 bases). V was trimmed by 4 bases and J by 1 base, leaving 12 bases between them. CDR3 length: 14 amino acids. Per germline, CDR1 SQVTM and CDR2 ANQGSEA. The CDR3 loop is CSVAGAGGTDTQYF. The CDR3 DNA sequence: TGCAGCGTTGCAGGGGCGGGGGGCACAGATACGCAGTATTTT.

The rearrangement links TRBV6-1 to TRBJ1-1; no definite D call. V was shortened by 2 bases and J by 2 bases, with 15 bases between the two germline ends. CDR1 MNHNS and CDR2 SASEGT come from the germline V gene. CDR3 length: 16 amino acids. CDR3 sequence: CASSELLGFGNTEAFF. The CDR3 DNA follows: TGTGCCAGCAGTGAACTACTAGGGTTCGGTAACACTGAAGCTTTCTTT.

J is TRBJ1-1 and V is TRBV21-1; TRBD1 reflects the table's D call only, with no check against the DNA. TRBV21-1 is given as a pseudogene. The CDR3 consists of 16 residues. CDR3 protein: CASRSDRNYSNTEAFF. The CDR3 nucleotides read TGTGCCAGCAGGTCGGACAGAAACTACTCTAACACTGAAGCTTTCTTT.

The chain has TRBV5-1 and TRBJ1-2; 9 positions match TRBD1. Per the germline V gene, CDR1 is SGHRS and CDR2 is YFSETQ. Trimming took 6 bases from V and 2 from J; bases not matched to a gene: 14. The CDR3 covers 17 residues. CDR3 nucleotide sequence: TGCGCCAGCACGGGGCTGGGACAGGGAGATTTAAACTATGGCTACACCTTC. Translating it yields CASTGLGQGDLNYGYTF.

V is TRBV4-1 and J is TRBJ1-6; D gene uncertain. This CDR3 comprises 13 residues. Trimming took off 0 bases at V and 10 bases at J, with 7 bases between the two ends. Germline V gene data show CDR1 as MGHRA and CDR2 as YSYEKL. The CDR3 coding sequence is TGCGCCAGCAGCCAAGATCAGGCCTCACCCCTCCACTTT. Its translation is CASSQDQASPLHF.

V is TRBV5-1 and J is TRBJ2-3; 8 nucleotides match TRBD2. The ends lost 4 bases at V and 6 bases at J; junction bases unmatched: 7. Germline V gene sequence: CDR1 SGHRS, CDR2 YFSETQ. The CDR3 loop spans 14 amino acids. The CDR3 coding sequence is TGCGCCAGCAGCCCGAAACTAGCGGTGGATACGCAGTATTTT. Amino acids: CASSPKLAVDTQYF. The variable domain in full, completed from reference TRBV5-1 and TRBJ2-3, reads KAGVTQTPRYLIKTRGQQVTLSCSPISGHRSVSWYQQTPGQGLQFLFEYFSETQRNKGNFPGRFSGRQFSNSRSEMNVSTLELGDSALYLCASSPKLAVDTQYFGPGTRLTVL.

The V gene is TRBV9, the J gene TRBJ1-2; D may be TRBD1 (5 bases). The germline V gene has CDR1 SGDLS and CDR2 YYNGEE. This CDR3 contains 20 residues. The V and J ends lost 0 bases and 7 bases respectively, with 31 bases between them. CDR3 loop: CASSVGIDGDRFVTICGYTF. The CDR3 bases are TGTGCCAGCAGCGTAGGGATTGACGGTGACAGATTTGTCACGATCTGTGGCTACACCTTC.

The chain joins TRBV9 to TRBJ2-7; 12 positions agree with TRBD1. Germline V gives CDR1 SGDLS, CDR2 YYNGEE. V dropped 3 bases and J dropped 6; count of bases not matched to a gene: 7. The CDR3 spans 15 residues. The CDR3 bases are TGTGCCAGCAGCGCTACGGGACAGGGGGCGATCGAGCAGTACTTC. This encodes CASSATGQGAIEQYF.

V and J are TRBV2 and TRBJ1-4; a possible D gene is TRBD1 (6 bases). The V end was cut by 8 bases, the J end by 4 bases, with 17 bases between. The CDR3 spans 15 residues. Germline V lookup: CDR1 SNHLY, CDR2 FYNNEI. CDR3 coding DNA: TGTGCCAGCTTGAACGGGGGGCAGTATAATGAAAAACTGTTTTTT. Translated: CASLNGGQYNEKLFF.